These T cell receptor beta chains were read from a single sample in a study of beta chain features in type 1 diabetes. This table comes from immunoSEQ multiplex PCR, and its TCRdb copy is limited to in-frame clones, with some not included. The sample yields hundreds of thousands of clones, 10% to 15% seen once. Sequencing used naive CD4+ T cells from blood. Receptors originate from a man between 18 and 35 years old in good health. Both conserved end residues are part of each CDR3. A D gene is named only where the DNA matches it firmly. Rows give clone size only sometimes, using once, few, many, or a class for an expanded clone.

clone size	V gene	D gene	J gene	CDR3 DNA	CDR3 protein
.	TRBV28	.	TRBJ2-5	TGTGCCAGCACCACCTTTAGCCGACAAGAGACCCAGTACTTC	CASTTFSRQETQYF
.	TRBV28	.	TRBJ2-2	TGTGCCAGCAGTTCGAATACCGGGACACAGAACACCGGGGAGCTGTTTTTT	CASSSNTGTQNTGELFF
few	TRBV5-1	TRBD2	TRBJ2-7	TGCGCCAGCAGTAGCGGGACTAGAGACTACGAGCAGTACTTC	CASSSGTRDYEQYF
few	TRBV30	.	TRBJ1-1	TGTGCCTGGAGTGGCAAGGGGGTGAACACTGAAGCTTTCTTT	CAWSGKGVNTEAFF
few	TRBV7-2	.	TRBJ2-5	TGTGCCAGCAGCTTAGGGCTAGGAGGTTTGGAGACCCAGTACTTC	CASSLGLGGLETQYF
few	TRBV5-1	.	TRBJ1-1	TGCGCCAGCAGCTTGGCCGGGACAAAAACCGGGGCTTTCTTT	CASSLAGTKTGAFF
.	TRBV5-8	.	TRBJ1-5	TGTGCCAGCAGCTTGCTAGGGGTTCAGCCCCAGCATTTT	CASSLLGVQPQHF
.	TRBV7-3	.	TRBJ2-7	TGTGCCAGCACCATAGATAGCGAGCAGTACTTC	CASTIDSEQYF
.	TRBV30	.	TRBJ1-2	TGTGCCTGGAGCGTTCAGGGGTTGGGCTACACCTTC	CAWSVQGLGYTF
.	TRBV7-9	TRBD2	TRBJ2-3	TGTGCCAGCAGCTCCCCCCTAGCGGGAGTATCAGATACGCAGTATTTT	CASSSPLAGVSDTQYF
.	TRBV7-2	TRBD1	TRBJ2-7	TGTGCCAGCAGCCTGGACCGGGACAGGGACTACGAGCAGTACTTC	CASSLDRDRDYEQYF
.	TRBV7-6	TRBD1	TRBJ2-3	TGTGCCAGCAGCCTGCTACAGGGGGATACGCAGTATTTT	CASSLLQGDTQYF
.	TRBV19	TRBD1	TRBJ2-5	TGTGCCAGTAGTGTCGACAGGGAAGAGACCCAGTACTTC	CASSVDREETQYF
.	TRBV7-2	.	TRBJ1-4	TGTGCCAGCAGCTCATCGGGGTCTAATGAAAAACTGTTTTTT	CASSSSGSNEKLFF
few	TRBV6-5	TRBD2	TRBJ2-7	TGTGCCAGCGGACCGGGACTAGAAAGTTACGAGCAGTACTTC	CASGPGLESYEQYF
few	TRBV14	.	TRBJ2-7	TGTGCCAGCAGCCAGTATGCCTACGAGCAGTACTTC	CASSQYAYEQYF
few	TRBV2	.	TRBJ2-1	TGTGCCAGCATGCAGGGACTGGGGAATGAGCAGTTCTTC	CASMQGLGNEQFF
.	TRBV11-2	.	TRBJ2-7	TGTGCCAGCAGCTTATTGGCAGGAACCTACGAGCAGTACTTC	CASSLLAGTYEQYF
few	TRBV5-1	TRBD1	TRBJ2-7	TGCGCCAGCAGCTTTCTACAGGGGGGCTACTACGAGCAGTACTTC	CASSFLQGGYYEQYF
.	TRBV9	.	TRBJ2-5	TGTGCCAGCAGGGGGTCAGGGGATTACTTC	CASRGSGDYF
.	TRBV5-1	TRBD1	TRBJ2-1	TGCGCCAGCACCCAGACAGGGAGCTCCTACAATGAGCAGTTCTTC	CASTQTGSSYNEQFF
many	TRBV30	.	TRBJ1-2	TGTGCCTGGAGTGCAGGGAACTATGGCTACACCTTC	CAWSAGNYGYTF
.	TRBV5-1	.	TRBJ1-2	TGCGCCAGCAGCATAGGACATTCACTTGGGGATGGCTACACCTTC	CASSIGHSLGDGYTF
few	TRBV7-9	.	TRBJ1-2	TGTGCCAGCAGCCCTCGGACAGTGTCTAACTATGGCTACACCTTC	CASSPRTVSNYGYTF
few	TRBV4-1	.	TRBJ2-3	TGCGCCAGCAGCCACCCGGTTCGGGGATATACGCAGTATTTT	CASSHPVRGYTQYF
.	TRBV28	.	TRBJ2-7	TGTGCCAGCAGTTCGTCAGGTGCCCCCTCCTACGAGCAGTACTTC	CASSSSGAPSYEQYF
few	TRBV6-1	.	TRBJ2-7	TGTGCCAGCAGTGATCGGTACGAGCAGTACTTC	CASSDRYEQYF
.	TRBV2	TRBD1	TRBJ1-5	TGTGCCAGCAGTAATCAACAGGGGATGCAGCCCCAGCATTTT	CASSNQQGMQPQHF
few	TRBV5-6	TRBD2	TRBJ2-5	TGTGCCAGCAGCTTGGATGCTAGCGGGGTAGGGGAGACCCAGTACTTC	CASSLDASGVGETQYF
.	TRBV7-9	.	TRBJ2-2	TGTGCCAGCAGCTTAGTCTATGACACCGGGGAGCTGTTTTTT	CASSLVYDTGELFF
.	TRBV5-4	.	TRBJ2-7	TGTGCCAGCAGTCCCGACATTGCGTACTCCTACGAGCAGTACTTC	CASSPDIAYSYEQYF
few	TRBV5-4	TRBD1	TRBJ2-7	TGTGCCAGCAGCCTTGGACAGGCCCGACTGACAATCCCCTACGAGCAGTACTTC	CASSLGQARLTIPYEQYF
.	TRBV30	TRBD2	TRBJ2-7	TGTGCCTGGAGCGGGACTAGCGGGAGCCTGGGAAAGCAGTACTTC	CAWSGTSGSLGKQYF
.	TRBV5-1	.	TRBJ1-1	TGCGCCAGCAGCAATACAGGATCTTCGCCTGAAGCTTTCTTT	CASSNTGSSPEAFF
.	TRBV6-4	.	TRBJ1-2	TGTGCCAGCAGTGACTCGGCCGGAACAGGGAAAGTCGGTGGCTACACCTTC	CASSDSAGTGKVGGYTF
.	TRBV28	.	TRBJ1-2	TGTGCCAGCAGAGGTGACAATATGGCTACAACCTTC	CASRGDNMATTF
.	TRBV10-3	TRBD1	TRBJ1-1	TGTGCCATCAGGGAACAGGGACAGGGGGCGGGGACTGAAGCTTTCTTT	CAIREQGQGAGTEAFF
few	TRBV18	TRBD1	TRBJ2-7	TGTGCCAGCTCACAAAGGGACAGGGAAGGCGAGCAGTACTTC	CASSQRDREGEQYF
few	TRBV7-2	.	TRBJ2-1	TGTGCCAGCAGCTTAGACGTGGGAGGTAGGAATGAGCAGTTCTTC	CASSLDVGGRNEQFF
.	TRBV6-1	TRBD1	TRBJ1-2	TGTGCCAGCAGTGGGACAGGGAATGGCTACACCTTC	CASSGTGNGYTF
.	TRBV28	TRBD1	TRBJ1-2	TGTGCCAGCAGTGTCCCGGGACAGCGAAGATTGTCGTCAGGCTACACCTTC	CASSVPGQRRLSSGYTF
.	TRBV15	.	TRBJ1-2	TGTGCCACCAGCAGAGATTTCACCTGGAGCTATGGCTACACCTTC	CATSRDFTWSYGYTF
few	TRBV28	.	TRBJ2-4	TGTGCCAGCAGTATTCCGGTTCTAGCCAAAAACATTCAGTACTTC	CASSIPVLAKNIQYF
few	TRBV28	.	TRBJ2-1	TGTGCCAGCACGTTATGGCTTGCCGGAGCCAATGAGCAGTTCTTC	CASTLWLAGANEQFF
.	TRBV2	.	TRBJ2-1	TGTGCCAGCAGACGTCCAGGGCGAAATGAGCAGTTCTTC	CASRRPGRNEQFF
.	TRBV5-4	TRBD1	TRBJ2-2	TGTGCCAGCACTCCTAAGGGACAGGGGAGTGCCGGGGAGCTGTTTTTT	CASTPKGQGSAGELFF
few	TRBV19	TRBD1	TRBJ2-3	TGTGCCAGTAATGGACAGGGTACAGATACGCAGTATTTT	CASNGQGTDTQYF
.	TRBV7-9	.	TRBJ1-4	TGTGCCAGCAGTTCAGGGCCCAGGGAAGGTCGTGAAAAACTGTTTTTT	CASSSGPREGREKLFF
.	TRBV6-5	TRBD1	TRBJ2-7	TGTGCCAGCAGTCAGAACAGGGGAGCCTACGAGCAGTACTTC	CASSQNRGAYEQYF
.	TRBV25-1	.	TRBJ2-2	TGTGCCAGCAGAGGAGGGGCGAACACCGGGGAGCTGTTTTTT	CASRGGANTGELFF